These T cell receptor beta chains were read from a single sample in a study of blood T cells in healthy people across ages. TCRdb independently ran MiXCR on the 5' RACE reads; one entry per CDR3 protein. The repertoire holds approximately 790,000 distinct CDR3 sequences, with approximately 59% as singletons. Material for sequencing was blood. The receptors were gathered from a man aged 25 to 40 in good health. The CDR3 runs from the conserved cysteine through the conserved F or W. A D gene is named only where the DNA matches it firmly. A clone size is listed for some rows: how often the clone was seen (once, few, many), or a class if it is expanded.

DNA: TGTGCCAGCAGTCCCACGGGGGCTGCGAAGCATGGCTACACCTTC
CDR3: CASSPTGAAKHGYTF
J: TRBJ1-2
D: -
V: TRBV28
size: -

DNA: TGTGCCAGCACTGTTATGGACGGGACGAATCAGCCCCAGCATTTT
CDR3: CASTVMDGTNQPQHF
J: TRBJ1-5
D: -
V: TRBV6-1
size: -

DNA: TGTGCCAGCAGTTCTGAAGGGGGAATGTACGAGCAGTACTTC
CDR3: CASSSEGGMYEQYF
J: TRBJ2-7
D: -
V: TRBV27
size: -

DNA: TGTGCCAGCAGCCCCCCTGACCTCAGCTCCTACGAGCAGTACTTC
CDR3: CASSPPDLSSYEQYF
J: TRBJ2-7
D: -
V: TRBV7-8
size: -

DNA: TGCGCCAGCAGCATCCAGACTAGCGGGGCGGGAAATGAGCAGTTCTTC
CDR3: CASSIQTSGAGNEQFF
J: TRBJ2-1
D: TRBD2
V: TRBV5-1
size: -

DNA: TGCAGTGCGCCTCCCCTAGCGGCCCCCACAGATACGCAGTATTTT
CDR3: CSAPPLAAPTDTQYF
J: TRBJ2-3
D: TRBD2
V: TRBV20-1
size: once

DNA: TGTGCCAGCAGAGCGGGATTAACGACCCAGTACTTC
CDR3: CASRAGLTTQYF
J: TRBJ2-5
D: TRBD2
V: TRBV6-2/TRBV6-3
size: -

DNA: TGTGCCAGCAGCTTAGTTTCGAGGCGGACGAACACTGAAGCTTTCTTT
CDR3: CASSLVSRRTNTEAFF
J: TRBJ1-1
D: -
V: TRBV7-8
size: -

DNA: TGTGCCAGCAGTGAAGCTGGACAGGGGGCTGGCTACACCTTC
CDR3: CASSEAGQGAGYTF
J: TRBJ1-2
D: TRBD1
V: TRBV6-1
size: -

DNA: TGTGCCAGCAGCGCATCTCTTCCGGGTGAGCAGTACTTC
CDR3: CASSASLPGEQYF
J: TRBJ2-7
D: -
V: TRBV7-9
size: -

DNA: TGTGCCAGCACCGCCGGGGCTCAAGAGACCCAGTACTTC
CDR3: CASTAGAQETQYF
J: TRBJ2-5
D: -
V: TRBV7-9
size: once

DNA: TGTGCCATCAGTGGGGAGACAATCAGCTCTGGGGCCAACGTCCTGACTTTC
CDR3: CAISGETISSGANVLTF
J: TRBJ2-6
D: -
V: TRBV10-3
size: -

DNA: TGCGCCCGCAGTCGCGACAGCTACGAGCAGTACTTC
CDR3: CARSRDSYEQYF
J: TRBJ2-7
D: -
V: TRBV4-3
size: -

DNA: TGTGCCAGCAGTTGGGGGAGCTCCTACGAGCAGTACTTC
CDR3: CASSWGSSYEQYF
J: TRBJ2-7
D: -
V: TRBV27
size: many

DNA: TGTGCCAGCAGCTCAGGGCGGGTAACGCAGTATTTT
CDR3: CASSSGRVTQYF
J: TRBJ2-3
D: -
V: TRBV13
size: -

DNA: TGTGCCAGCAGCCAAGAAAGTCTTTACAGCCTACCCTATGGCTACACCTTC
CDR3: CASSQESLYSLPYGYTF
J: TRBJ1-2
D: -
V: TRBV4-2
size: -

DNA: TGTGCCAGCAGCCGGGACCTCTTAGGGGAGCAGTACTTC
CDR3: CASSRDLLGEQYF
J: TRBJ2-5
D: -
V: TRBV14
size: -